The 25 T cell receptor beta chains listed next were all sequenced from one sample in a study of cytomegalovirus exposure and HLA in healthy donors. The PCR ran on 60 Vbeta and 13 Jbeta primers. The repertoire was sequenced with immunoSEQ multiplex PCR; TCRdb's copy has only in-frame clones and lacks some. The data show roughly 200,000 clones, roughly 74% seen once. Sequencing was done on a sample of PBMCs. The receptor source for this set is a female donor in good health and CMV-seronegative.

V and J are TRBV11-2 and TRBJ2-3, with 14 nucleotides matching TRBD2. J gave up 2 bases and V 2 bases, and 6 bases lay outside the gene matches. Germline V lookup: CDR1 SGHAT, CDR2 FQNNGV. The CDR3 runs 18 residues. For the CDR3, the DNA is TGTGCCAGCAGCTTATGGACTAGCGGGGGGCTAAACACAGATACGCAGTATTTT. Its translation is CASSLWTSGGLNTDTQYF.

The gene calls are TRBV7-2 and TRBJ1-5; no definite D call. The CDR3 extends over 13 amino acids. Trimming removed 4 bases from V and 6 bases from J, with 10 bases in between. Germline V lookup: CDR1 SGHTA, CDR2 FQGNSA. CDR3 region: CASSSLIGQPQHF. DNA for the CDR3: TGTGCCAGCAGCTCATTGATCGGTCAGCCCCAGCATTTT. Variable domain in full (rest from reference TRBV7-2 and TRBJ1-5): GAGVSQSPSNKVTEKGKDVELRCDPISGHTALYWYRQSLGQGLEFLIYFQGNSAPDKSGLPSDRFSAERTGGSVSTLTIQRTQQEDSAVYLCASSSLIGQPQHFGDGTRLSIL.

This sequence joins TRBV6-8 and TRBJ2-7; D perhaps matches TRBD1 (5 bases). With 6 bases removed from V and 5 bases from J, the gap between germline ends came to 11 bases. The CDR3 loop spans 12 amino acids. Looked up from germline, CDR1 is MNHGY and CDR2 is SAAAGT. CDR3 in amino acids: CASSPDRHEQYF. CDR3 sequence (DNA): TGTGCCAGCAGCCCCGACAGACACGAGCAGTACTTC.

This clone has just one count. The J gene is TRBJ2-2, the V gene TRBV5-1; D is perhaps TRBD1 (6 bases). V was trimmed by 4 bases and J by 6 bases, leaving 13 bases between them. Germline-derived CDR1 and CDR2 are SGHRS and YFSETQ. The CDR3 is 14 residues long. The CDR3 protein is CASSPDRISGELFF. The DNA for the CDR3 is TGCGCCAGCAGCCCCGACAGGATTTCCGGGGAGCTGTTTTTT.

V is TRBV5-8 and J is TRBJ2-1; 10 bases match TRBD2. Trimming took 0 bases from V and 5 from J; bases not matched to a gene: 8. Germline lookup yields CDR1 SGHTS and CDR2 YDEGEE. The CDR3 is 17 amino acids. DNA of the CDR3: TGTGCCAGCAGCTTGGAGTTTAGCGGGAGGTCCCACAATGAGCAGTTCTTC. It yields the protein CASSLEFSGRSHNEQFF.

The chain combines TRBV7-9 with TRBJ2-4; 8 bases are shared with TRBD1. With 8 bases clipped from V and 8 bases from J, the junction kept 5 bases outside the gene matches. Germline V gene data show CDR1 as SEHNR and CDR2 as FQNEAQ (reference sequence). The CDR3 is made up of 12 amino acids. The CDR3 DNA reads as TGTGCCAGCGGGGACAGGAGGGACATTCAGTACTTC. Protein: CASGDRRDIQYF.

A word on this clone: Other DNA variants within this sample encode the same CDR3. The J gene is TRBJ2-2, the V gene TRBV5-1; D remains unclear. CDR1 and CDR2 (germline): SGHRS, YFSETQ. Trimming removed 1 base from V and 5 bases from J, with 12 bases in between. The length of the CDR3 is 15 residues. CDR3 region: CASSLLGTKTGELFF. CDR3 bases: TGCGCCAGCAGCTTGTTGGGCACCAAAACCGGGGAGCTGTTTTTT.

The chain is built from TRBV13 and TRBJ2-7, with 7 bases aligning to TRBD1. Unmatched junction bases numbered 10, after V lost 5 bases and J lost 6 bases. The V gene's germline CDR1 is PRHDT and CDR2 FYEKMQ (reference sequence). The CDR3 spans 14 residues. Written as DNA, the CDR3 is TGTGCCAGCAGCCCAGACAGGGTAGCCATCGAGCAGTACTTC. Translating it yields CASSPDRVAIEQYF.

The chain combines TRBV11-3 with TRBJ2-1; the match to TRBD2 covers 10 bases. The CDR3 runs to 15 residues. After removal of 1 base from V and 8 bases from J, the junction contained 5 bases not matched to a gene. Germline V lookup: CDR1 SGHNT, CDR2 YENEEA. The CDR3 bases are TGTGCCAGCAGCTTAGTCGGGACTAGCGTCCATGAGCAGTTCTTC. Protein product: CASSLVGTSVHEQFF.

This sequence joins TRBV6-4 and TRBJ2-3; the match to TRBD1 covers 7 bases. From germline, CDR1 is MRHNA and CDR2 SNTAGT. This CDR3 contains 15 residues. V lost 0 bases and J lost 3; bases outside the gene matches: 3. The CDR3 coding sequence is TGTGCCAGCAGTGACTCAGGGGGCGCGACAGATACGCAGTATTTT. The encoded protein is CASSDSGGATDTQYF.

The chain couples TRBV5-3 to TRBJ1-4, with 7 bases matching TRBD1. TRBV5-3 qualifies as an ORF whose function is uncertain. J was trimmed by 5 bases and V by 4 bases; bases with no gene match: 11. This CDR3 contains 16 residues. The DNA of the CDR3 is TGTGCCAGAAGCCCTGACAGGGTCCGGGGGAATGAAAAACTGTTTTTT. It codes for CARSPDRVRGNEKLFF.

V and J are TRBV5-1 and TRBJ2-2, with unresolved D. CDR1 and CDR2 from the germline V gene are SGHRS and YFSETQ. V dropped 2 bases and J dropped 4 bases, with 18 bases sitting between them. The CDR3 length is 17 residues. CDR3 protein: CASSFLTGTRSTGELFF. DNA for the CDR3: TGCGCCAGCAGCTTCCTTACGGGTACTCGAAGCACCGGGGAGCTGTTTTTT.

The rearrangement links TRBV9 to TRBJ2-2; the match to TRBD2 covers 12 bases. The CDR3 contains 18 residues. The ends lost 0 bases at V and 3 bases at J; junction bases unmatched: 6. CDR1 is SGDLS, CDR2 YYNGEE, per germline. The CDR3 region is CASSVALAGGLDTGELFF. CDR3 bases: TGTGCCAGCAGCGTAGCCCTAGCGGGAGGGCTGGACACCGGGGAGCTGTTTTTT.

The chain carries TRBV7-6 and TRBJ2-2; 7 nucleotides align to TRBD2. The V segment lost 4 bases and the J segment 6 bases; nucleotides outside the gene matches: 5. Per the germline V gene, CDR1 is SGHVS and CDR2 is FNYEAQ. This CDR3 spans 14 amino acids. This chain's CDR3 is CASSSGGFAGELFF. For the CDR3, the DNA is TGTGCCAGCAGCTCCGGGGGGTTCGCCGGGGAGCTGTTTTTT.

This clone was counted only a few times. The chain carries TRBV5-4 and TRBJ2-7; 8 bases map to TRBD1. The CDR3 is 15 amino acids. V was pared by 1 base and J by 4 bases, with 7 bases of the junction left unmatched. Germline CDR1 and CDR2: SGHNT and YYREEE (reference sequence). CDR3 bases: TGTGCCAGCAGCTTGACGACAGGGGTGACGTACGAGCAGTACTTC. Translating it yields CASSLTTGVTYEQYF.

CDR3 DNA sequence: TGTGCCAGTAGTAGCGGGACAGGATATAGGGACGAGCAGTACTTC. Residues: CASSSGTGYRDEQYF. This chain joins TRBV19 and TRBJ2-7; 8 positions agree with TRBD1. Trimming at V came to 4 bases and at J to 5 bases, leaving 10 bases not matched to a gene. The germline V gene has CDR1 LNHDA and CDR2 SQIVND (reference sequence). This CDR3 comprises 15 residues.

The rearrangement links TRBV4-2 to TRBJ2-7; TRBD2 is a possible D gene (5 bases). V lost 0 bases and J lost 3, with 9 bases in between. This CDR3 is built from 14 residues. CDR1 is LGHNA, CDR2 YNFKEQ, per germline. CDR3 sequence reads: CASSQDRTSYEQYF. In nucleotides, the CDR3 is TGTGCCAGCAGCCAAGATAGAACTAGCTACGAGCAGTACTTC.

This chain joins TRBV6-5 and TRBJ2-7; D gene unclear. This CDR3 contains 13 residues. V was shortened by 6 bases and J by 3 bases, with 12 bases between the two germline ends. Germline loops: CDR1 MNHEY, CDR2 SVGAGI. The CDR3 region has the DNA TGTGCCAGCAGCCTTACCGTACACTACGAGCAGTACTTC. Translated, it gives CASSLTVHYEQYF.

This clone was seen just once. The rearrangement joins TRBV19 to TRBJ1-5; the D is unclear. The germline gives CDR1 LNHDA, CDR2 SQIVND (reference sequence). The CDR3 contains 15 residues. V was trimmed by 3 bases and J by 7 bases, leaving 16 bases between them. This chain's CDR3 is CASSMTPPTGQPQHF. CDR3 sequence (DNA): TGTGCCAGTAGTATGACCCCCCCAACCGGGCAGCCCCAGCATTTT.

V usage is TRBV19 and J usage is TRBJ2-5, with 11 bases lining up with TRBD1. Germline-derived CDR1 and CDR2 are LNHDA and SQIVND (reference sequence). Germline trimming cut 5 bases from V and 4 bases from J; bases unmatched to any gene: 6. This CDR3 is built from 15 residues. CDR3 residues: CASSPRTGGAETQYF. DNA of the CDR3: TGTGCCAGTAGTCCCCGGACAGGGGGCGCAGAGACCCAGTACTTC. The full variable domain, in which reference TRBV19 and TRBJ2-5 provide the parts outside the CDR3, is DGGITQSPKYLFRKEGQNVTLSCEQNLNHDAMYWYRQDPGQGLRLIYYSQIVNDFQKGDIAEGYSVSREKKESFPLTVTSAQKNPTAFYLCASSPRTGGAETQYFGPGTRLLVL.

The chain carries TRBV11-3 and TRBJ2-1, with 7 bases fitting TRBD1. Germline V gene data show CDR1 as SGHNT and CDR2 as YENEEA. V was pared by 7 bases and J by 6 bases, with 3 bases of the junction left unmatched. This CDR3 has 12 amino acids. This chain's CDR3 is CASNRGTNEQFF. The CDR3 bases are TGTGCCAGCAACAGGGGCACCAATGAGCAGTTCTTC.

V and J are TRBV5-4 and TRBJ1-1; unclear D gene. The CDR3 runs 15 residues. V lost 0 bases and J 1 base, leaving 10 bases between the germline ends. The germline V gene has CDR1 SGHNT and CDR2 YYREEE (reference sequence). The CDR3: CASSLAAHGNTEAFF. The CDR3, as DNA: TGTGCCAGCAGCTTGGCTGCCCACGGGAACACTGAAGCTTTCTTT.

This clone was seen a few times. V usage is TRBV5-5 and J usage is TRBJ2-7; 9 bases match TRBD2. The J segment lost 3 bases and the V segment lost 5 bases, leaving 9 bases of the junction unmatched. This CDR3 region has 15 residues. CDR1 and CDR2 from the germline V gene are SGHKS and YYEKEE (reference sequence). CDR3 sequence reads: CASRPTSGLNYEQYF. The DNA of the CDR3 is TGTGCCAGCAGGCCGACTAGCGGACTAAACTACGAGCAGTACTTC.

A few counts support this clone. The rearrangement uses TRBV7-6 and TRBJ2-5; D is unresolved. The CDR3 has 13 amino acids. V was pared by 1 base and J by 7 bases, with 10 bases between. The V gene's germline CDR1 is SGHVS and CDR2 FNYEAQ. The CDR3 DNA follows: TGTGCCAGCAGCTTAGGGTTCAGTGGGACCCAGTACTTC. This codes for CASSLGFSGTQYF.

The CDR3 is CASSLTTGGTEAFF. The CDR3 DNA reads TGTGCCAGCAGCTTAACGACAGGGGGCACTGAAGCTTTCTTT. This chain uses TRBV7-8 with TRBJ1-1; TRBD1 matches at 9 bases. Germline V gene sequence: CDR1 SGHVS, CDR2 FQNEAQ. The CDR3 has 14 residues. V lost 2 bases and J lost 4; bases outside the gene matches: 2. Together with reference TRBV7-8 and TRBJ1-1, the CDR3 gives the full variable domain: GAGVSQSPRYKVAKRGQDVALRCDPISGHVSLFWYQQALGQGPEFLTYFQNEAQLDKSGLPSDRFFAERPEGSVSTLKIQRTQQEDSAVYLCASSLTTGGTEAFFGQGTRLTVV.